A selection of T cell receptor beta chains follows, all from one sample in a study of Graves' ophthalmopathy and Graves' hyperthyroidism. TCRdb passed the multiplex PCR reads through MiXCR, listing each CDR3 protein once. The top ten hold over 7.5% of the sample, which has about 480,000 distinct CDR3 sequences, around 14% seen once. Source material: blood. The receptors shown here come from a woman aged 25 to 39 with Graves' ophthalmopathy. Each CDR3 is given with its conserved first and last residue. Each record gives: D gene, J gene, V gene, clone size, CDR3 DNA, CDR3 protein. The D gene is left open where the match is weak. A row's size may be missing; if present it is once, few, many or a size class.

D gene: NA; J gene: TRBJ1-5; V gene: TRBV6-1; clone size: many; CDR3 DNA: TGTGCCAGCAACGGGGGGAATAGCAATCAGCCCCAGCATTTT; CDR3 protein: CASNGGNSNQPQHF
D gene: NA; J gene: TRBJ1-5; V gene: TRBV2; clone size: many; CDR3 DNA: TGTGCCAGCAGTGAAAACGTAGGTCCCCCGGGCAATCAGCCCCAGCATTTT; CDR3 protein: CASSENVGPPGNQPQHF
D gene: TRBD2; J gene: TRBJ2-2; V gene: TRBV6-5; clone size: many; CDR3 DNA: TGTGCCAGCAGTTACGACGGGAGGGCCACCGGGGAGCTGTTTTTT; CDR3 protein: CASSYDGRATGELFF
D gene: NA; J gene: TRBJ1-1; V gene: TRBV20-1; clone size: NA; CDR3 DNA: TGCAGTGCACTCGGGGAGAACACTGAAGCTTTCTTT; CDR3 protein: CSALGENTEAFF
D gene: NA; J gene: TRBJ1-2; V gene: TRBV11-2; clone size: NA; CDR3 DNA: TGTGCCAGCAGCTTAGACTTCCAAGGGACCTATGGCTACACCTTC; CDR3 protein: CASSLDFQGTYGYTF
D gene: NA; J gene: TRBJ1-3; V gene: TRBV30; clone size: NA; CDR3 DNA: TGTGCCTGGAGTGTACCGTACTTCTCTGGAAACACCATATATTTT; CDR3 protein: CAWSVPYFSGNTIYF
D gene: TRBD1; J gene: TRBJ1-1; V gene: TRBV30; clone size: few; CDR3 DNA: TGTGCCTGGCTGCGGGGGACAGGGCTGAACACTGAAGCTTTCTTT; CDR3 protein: CAWLRGTGLNTEAFF
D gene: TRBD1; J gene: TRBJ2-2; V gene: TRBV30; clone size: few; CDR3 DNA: TGTGCCGGAAGGACAGGGTTCACCGGGGAGCTGTTTTTT; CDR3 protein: CAGRTGFTGELFF
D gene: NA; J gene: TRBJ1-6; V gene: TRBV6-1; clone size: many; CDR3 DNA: TGTGCCAGCAGTGAACGGCCAGGGAGGGATAATTCACCCCTCCACTTT; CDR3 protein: CASSERPGRDNSPLHF
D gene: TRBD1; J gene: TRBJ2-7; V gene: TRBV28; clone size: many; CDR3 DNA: TGTGCCAGCAGTCTCACATACCGGGACAGGGCAGACCACGAGCAGTACTTC; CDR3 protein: CASSLTYRDRADHEQYF
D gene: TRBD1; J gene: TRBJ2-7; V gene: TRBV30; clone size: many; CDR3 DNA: TGTGCCTGGGGGGACAGAGTTTACGAGCAGTACTTC; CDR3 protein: CAWGDRVYEQYF
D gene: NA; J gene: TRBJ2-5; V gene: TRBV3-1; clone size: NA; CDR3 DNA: TGTGCCAGCAGCCAAACGGGACCCATGGAGACCCAGTACTTC; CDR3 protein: CASSQTGPMETQYF
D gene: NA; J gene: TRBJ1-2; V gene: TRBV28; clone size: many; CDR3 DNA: TGTGCCAGCAGTATATCAACCTATGGCTACACCTTC; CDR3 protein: CASSISTYGYTF
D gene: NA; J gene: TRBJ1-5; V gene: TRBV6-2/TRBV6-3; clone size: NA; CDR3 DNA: TGTGCCAGCAGTTACTTACACGGACAAGGTAGCAATCAGCCCCAGCATTTT; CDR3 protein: CASSYLHGQGSNQPQHF
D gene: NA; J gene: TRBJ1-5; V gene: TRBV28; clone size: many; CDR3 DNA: TGTGCCAGCAGTTTACCACACTCTGGCAATCAGCCCCAGCATTTT; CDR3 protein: CASSLPHSGNQPQHF
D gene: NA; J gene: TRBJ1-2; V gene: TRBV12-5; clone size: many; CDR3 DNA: TGTGCTAGTGGTCCCCCAGGGGCCTTTAACTATGGCTACACCTTC; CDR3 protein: CASGPPGAFNYGYTF
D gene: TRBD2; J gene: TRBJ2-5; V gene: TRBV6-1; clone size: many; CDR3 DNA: TGTGCCAGCAGTCCAAGACTAGCGCAAGAGACCCAGTACTTC; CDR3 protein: CASSPRLAQETQYF
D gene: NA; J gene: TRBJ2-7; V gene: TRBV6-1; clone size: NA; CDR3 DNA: TGTGCCAGCAGCCCTGCCCCCGGGTCCTCGGCTCGGTACTTC; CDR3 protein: CASSPAPGSSARYF
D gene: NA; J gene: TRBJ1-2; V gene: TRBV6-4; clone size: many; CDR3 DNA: TGTGCCAGCAGTGACTCTAGGGCAGGGTTCTATGGCTACACCTTC; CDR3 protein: CASSDSRAGFYGYTF